This TCR beta chain emerged from a study of technical replicates of blood from a handful of donors. Assay: immunoSEQ multiplex PCR; the TCRdb copy retains only in-frame clones and omits some. The sample lists 70,000 or so clones, around 92% occurring once. V dropped 3 bases and J dropped 15; count of bases not matched to a gene: 7. The CDR3 covers 11 residues. Looked up from germline, CDR1 is GTSNPN and CDR2 is SVGIG (reference sequence). The source material was T cells isolated from PBMCs. V is TRBV30 and J is TRBJ2-1; 8 nucleotides align to TRBD2. This receptor was obtained from a human donor in good health. Some clones in this sample may be carry-over from other donors' samples. The CDR3 here is CAWSDGGRRFF. In DNA, the CDR3 is TGTGCCTGGAGCGATGGCGGGAGGAGGTTCTTC.